These 21 T cell receptor beta chains were sequenced from one sample in a study of T cell responses to AZD1222 COVID-19 vaccine. Only in-frame clones appear in the TCRdb table, and some are missing; sequencing was by immunoSEQ multiplex PCR. The sample includes 150,000 to 200,000 clones, 80% to 95% seen only once; the top ten take about 3.5%. The sequencing used peripheral blood, collected 28 days after the second AZD1222 dose. The source of these receptors is an adult who received the AZD1222 COVID-19 vaccine.

This chain uses TRBV10-3 with TRBJ1-5, with 8 bases fitting TRBD1. This CDR3 comprises 19 residues. Germline CDR1 reads ENHRY; CDR2 reads SYGVKD. The junction had 11 bases not matched to a gene; V was cut back by 0 bases and J by 1 base. CDR3 in amino acids: CAISESSAGGVRSNQPQHF. The CDR3 nucleotides are TGTGCCATCAGTGAGTCGTCGGCAGGGGGCGTGCGGAGCAATCAGCCCCAGCATTTT.

V gene TRBV6-1 combines with J gene TRBJ1-3; D unresolved. CDR1 is MNHNS and CDR2 is SASEGT in the germline V gene. The V gene lost 3 bases and the J gene lost 0 bases, with 6 bases spanning the gap. This CDR3 has 14 residues. The CDR3: CASSEKGSGNTIYF. CDR3 bases: TGTGCCAGCAGTGAGAAAGGCTCTGGAAACACCATATATTTT.

V is TRBV9 and J is TRBJ2-3; D not certain. The V end lost 4 bases, the J end lost 6 bases, and 9 bases lay between the germline ends. CDR1 SGDLS and CDR2 YYNGEE come from the germline V gene. The CDR3 has 12 residues. The CDR3 region has the DNA TGTGCCAGCAGCTACGGTACGGATACGCAGTATTTT. As protein: CASSYGTDTQYF.

This clone was seen just once. V gene TRBV5-1 combines with J gene TRBJ2-3; 10 bases agree with TRBD2. The V gene's germline CDR1 is SGHRS and CDR2 YFSETQ. Losses at the gene ends were 4 bases for V and 3 bases for J; bases not matched to a gene: 11. The CDR3 is 17 amino acids. The CDR3 DNA follows: TGCGCCAGCAGCATCATAGCGGGAGGAGGATGGACAGATACGCAGTATTTT. Amino acids: CASSIIAGGGWTDTQYF.

The CDR3 region has the DNA TGTGCCAGCAGGGGGTGGGGAGATACGCAGTATTTT. Protein product: CASRGWGDTQYF. The chain couples TRBV2 to TRBJ2-3; D ambiguous. The V and J ends lost 6 bases and 5 bases respectively, with 9 bases between them. The germline V gene has CDR1 SNHLY and CDR2 FYNNEI. There are 12 residues in the CDR3.

The chain links TRBV7-9 to TRBJ1-2, with D tentatively TRBD1 (5 bases). The V gene's germline CDR1 is SEHNR and CDR2 FQNEAQ (reference sequence). V was clipped by 5 bases and J by 6 bases, with 13 bases between them. This CDR3 contains 13 residues. CDR3 sequence (DNA): TGTGCCAGCAGCCCCCGGGTAGGGGATGGCTACACCTTC. This encodes CASSPRVGDGYTF.

The chain recombines TRBV28 with TRBJ2-2; 9 bases align to TRBD1. Trimming cost V 6 bases and J 5 bases; bases outside gene matches: 13. This CDR3 is built from 17 residues. Germline-derived CDR1 and CDR2 are MDHEN and SYDVKM. CDR3 coding DNA: TGTGCCAGCAGACGAACAGCCGCGGGACAGGGAACCGGGGAGCTGTTTTTT. It encodes CASRRTAAGQGTGELFF.

This rearrangement joins TRBV5-6 to TRBJ2-1; the D gene is possibly TRBD2 (6 bases). Trimming stripped 1 base from V and 3 bases from J, with 11 bases between. Germline loops: CDR1 SGHDT, CDR2 YYEEEE. This CDR3 contains 15 residues. The CDR3 sequence: CASSLFRENYNEQFF. The CDR3 DNA reads TGTGCCAGCAGCTTGTTTCGGGAGAACTACAATGAGCAGTTCTTC. Full variable domain (remainder filled in from reference TRBV5-6 and TRBJ2-1): DAGVTQSPTHLIKTRGQQVTLRCSPKSGHDTVSWYQQALGQGPQFIFQYYEEEERQRGNFPDRFSGHQFPNYSSELNVNALLLGDSALYLCASSLFRENYNEQFFGPGTRLTVL.

V usage is TRBV10-3 and J usage is TRBJ2-3; 10 nucleotides line up with TRBD2. V was clipped by 3 bases and J by 1 base; unmatched bases: 1. The germline V gene encodes CDR1 ENHRY and CDR2 SYGVKD. The CDR3 has 15 amino acids. Here the CDR3 reads CAISDGTSGTDTQYF. The CDR3 bases are TGTGCCATCAGTGATGGGACTAGCGGCACAGATACGCAGTATTTT.

V is TRBV30 and J is TRBJ2-3; no firm D call. Germline CDR1 reads GTSNPN; CDR2 reads SVGIG (reference sequence). The CDR3 covers 14 residues. Trimming stripped 1 base from V and 5 bases from J, with 13 bases between. The CDR3 reads CAWSGGREGDTQYF. CDR3 nucleotides: TGTGCCTGGAGTGGAGGCAGAGAAGGAGATACGCAGTATTTT. Variable domain in full (rest from reference TRBV30 and TRBJ2-3): SQTIHQWPATLVQPVGSPLSLECTVEGTSNPNLYWYRQAAGRGLQLLFYSVGIGQISSEVPQNLSASRPQDRQFILSSKKLLLSDSGFYLCAWSGGREGDTQYFGPGTRLTVL.

This chain links TRBV9 with TRBJ2-3; D uncertain. The CDR3 sequence is 12 residues long. V was trimmed by 4 bases and J by 2 bases, leaving 5 bases between them. CDR1 and CDR2 from the germline V gene are SGDLS and YYNGEE. The CDR3 is CASSSFTDTQYF. DNA of the CDR3: TGTGCCAGCAGCTCTTTCACAGATACGCAGTATTTT.

The V call is TRBV6-2 or TRBV6-3, the J call TRBJ1-1; perhaps TRBD1 as D (5 bases). CDR1 and CDR2 from the germline V gene are MNHEY and SVGEGT. This CDR3 spans 18 amino acids. V lost 0 bases, J lost 0 bases, and 17 bases lay in between. The CDR3: CASSYSGYVGLLNTEAFF. The CDR3 DNA follows: TGTGCCAGCAGTTACTCGGGGTACGTGGGGCTTCTGAACACTGAAGCTTTCTTT.

CDR3 in DNA: TGTGCCACTACGCCCAGACTAGCGGGGAGCAATGAGCAGTTCTTC. As protein: CATTPRLAGSNEQFF. The chain links TRBV25-1 to TRBJ2-1; 11 nucleotides line up with TRBD2. The CDR3 spans 15 residues. The V gene end was trimmed by 10 bases and the J gene end by 6 bases; junction bases not matched to a gene: 11. In germline, CDR1 is MGHDK, CDR2 SYGVNS.

The rearrangement joins TRBV7-9 to TRBJ1-5; possible D gene TRBD1, 5 bases. This CDR3 has 14 amino acids. With 1 base removed from V and 3 bases from J, the gap between germline ends came to 7 bases. The germline gives CDR1 SEHNR, CDR2 FQNEAQ (reference sequence). CDR3 region: CASSLGQHNQPQHF. CDR3 bases: TGTGCCAGCAGCTTAGGACAGCACAATCAGCCCCAGCATTTT.

The chain joins TRBV12-3 or TRBV12-4 to TRBJ1-2; 7 nucleotides agree with TRBD1. Trimming at V came to 6 bases and at J to 6 bases, leaving 4 bases not matched to a gene. CDR3 length equals 12 residues. The CDR3 is CASRSGGNGYTF. DNA for the CDR3: TGTGCCAGCAGATCAGGGGGTAATGGCTACACCTTC.

A single count supports this clone. V and J are TRBV10-3 and TRBJ1-5; D gene uncertain. CDR3 size: 13 residues. Germline CDR1 reads ENHRY; CDR2 reads SYGVKD. The germline V and J ends were trimmed by 10 bases and 2 bases, with 12 bases remaining between them. CDR3 coding DNA: TGTGCCACCCAGCCCGATCGCAATCAGCCCCAGCATTTT. It yields the protein CATQPDRNQPQHF.

The chain carries TRBV28 and TRBJ2-2; D is unclear. CDR1 and CDR2 from the germline V gene are MDHEN and SYDVKM. Trimming pared 3 bases from V and 0 bases from J, leaving 8 bases between. The CDR3 extends over 15 amino acids. CDR3 sequence: CASSFGTSNTGELFF. The CDR3 region has the DNA TGTGCCAGCAGTTTCGGCACTTCGAACACCGGGGAGCTGTTTTTT. Variable domain in full (rest from reference TRBV28 and TRBJ2-2): DVKVTQSSRYLVKRTGEKVFLECVQDMDHENMFWYRQDPGLGLRLIYFSYDVKMKEKGDIPEGYSVSREKKERFSLILESASTNQTSMYLCASSFGTSNTGELFFGEGSRLTVL.

The genes are TRBV7-3 and TRBJ2-2; 8 bases align to TRBD2. The V gene end was trimmed by 5 bases and the J gene end by 5 bases; junction bases not matched to a gene: 10. Per germline, CDR1 SGHTA and CDR2 FQGTGA. The CDR3 length is 16 residues. CDR3 bases: TGTGCCAGCAGCCAGGGAACTAGCGGAGAGACCGGGGAGCTGTTTTTT. Translated: CASSQGTSGETGELFF.

On this clone itself: The junction and the germline gene differ at one end; a read error may be behind it. The V and J genes are TRBV7-7 and TRBJ2-1; maybe TRBD2 (6 bases). The CDR3 sequence is 15 residues long. CDR1 and CDR2 (germline): SSHAT, FNYEAQ (reference sequence). The CDR3 loop is CASSHGSSSYNEQFF. As DNA, the CDR3 is TGTGCTAGCAGCCACGGGAGTAGCTCCTACAATGAGCAGTTCTTC.

This chain connects TRBV2 to TRBJ2-5; D may be TRBD2 (5 bases). The V gene's germline CDR1 is SNHLY and CDR2 FYNNEI. Trimming took off 2 bases at V and 1 base at J, with 8 bases between the two ends. The CDR3 loop spans 14 amino acids. The CDR3 nucleotides are TGTGCCAGCAGTGAACGCGGGCGCCAAGAGACCCAGTACTTC. Translation: CASSERGRQETQYF.

The chain employs TRBV6-6 and TRBJ2-1, with D unclear. The CDR3 contains 13 residues. Trimming removed 4 bases at V and 7 bases at J, with 11 bases between. The germline V gene has CDR1 MNHNY and CDR2 SVGAGI (reference sequence). In DNA, the CDR3 is TGTGCCAGCAGTTCGCCAGTGATAAATGAGCAGTTCTTC. Protein: CASSSPVINEQFF.